Described below is a single T cell receptor beta chain sequence and its context. This clone may be a read error of a much larger clone one base away. Exclusion covered patients with other autoimmune diseases or uncontrolled infections (as well as pregnancy or lactation). Clinicians diagnosed using symptoms, serum thyroxine, TRAb, thyroid ultrasound and orbital computed tomography. This CDR3 contains 16 residues. Germline assignment: CDR1 MGHDK and CDR2 SYGVNS. With 5 bases removed from V and 4 bases from J, the gap between germline ends came to 17 bases. The record originates from a study of Graves' ophthalmopathy and Graves' hyperthyroidism. The TCR beta CDR3 regions underwent amplification from RNA transcripts. Second-round multiplex PCR came after first-round RT-PCR with HTBI primers. TCRdb independently ran MiXCR on the multiplex PCR reads; one entry per CDR3 protein. The top ten clones hold roughly 4.5% of a sample with about 500,000 distinct CDR3 sequences, under 45% of them seen once.

The source material was peripheral blood or thyroid tissue (not recorded which). This chain joins TRBV25-1 and TRBJ2-2, with D perhaps matching TRBD2 (6 bases). The source is an adult man with Graves' hyperthyroidism. As DNA, the CDR3 is TGTGCCAGCAGTACCCGTCGGGGGATGGGCACCGGGGAGCTGTTTTTT. As protein: CASSTRRGMGTGELFF.